A single sample gave rise to the 24 T cell receptor beta chains below, sequenced in a study of PD-1 blockade in classical Hodgkin lymphoma. The time point was: cycle 4 day 1 (C4D1), after less than seven weeks of nivolumab. All patients relapsed after autologous stem cell transplantation, and brentuximab vedotin exposure varied. Method: immunoSEQ multiplex PCR; TCRdb's copy keeps in-frame clones and lacks some. This sample has about 32,000 clones; about four fifths occur once, and the top ten carry about 17%. The sequenced sample was peripheral blood mononuclear cells (PBMCs), obtained before the fourth cycle of nivolumab. The source of these receptors is a human donor with classical Hodgkin lymphoma.

The J gene is TRBJ1-2, the V gene TRBV4-3; tentatively, D is TRBD1 (6 bases). Trimming pared 0 bases from V and 4 bases from J, leaving 12 bases between. CDR3 length: 15 residues. Germline V CDR1 and CDR2: LGHNA, YSLEER. The CDR3 protein is CASSQDFPGAYGYTF. The CDR3 DNA follows: TGCGCCAGCAGCCAAGATTTTCCGGGGGCCTATGGCTACACCTTC.

The J gene is TRBJ2-3, the V gene TRBV28; 7 nucleotides match TRBD1. The germline V gene has CDR1 MDHEN and CDR2 SYDVKM. The CDR3 totals 15 residues. The V segment lost 8 bases and the J segment 3 bases; nucleotides outside the gene matches: 11. The CDR3 sequence is CASGSTGVRTDTQYF. The CDR3 DNA reads TGTGCCAGCGGGTCAACAGGGGTGCGGACAGATACGCAGTATTTT. The full variable domain, in which reference TRBV28 and TRBJ2-3 provide the parts outside the CDR3, is DVKVTQSSRYLVKRTGEKVFLECVQDMDHENMFWYRQDPGLGLRLIYFSYDVKMKEKGDIPEGYSVSREKKERFSLILESASTNQTSMYLCASGSTGVRTDTQYFGPGTRLTVL.

This clone appeared once. As DNA, the CDR3 is TGTGCCATCAGTGGAACAGGGGGCGGAAACACCATATATTTT. It encodes CAISGTGGGNTIYF. The chain has TRBV10-3 and TRBJ1-3, with 9 bases matching TRBD1. Germline V gene lookup returns CDR1 ENHRY and CDR2 SYGVKD. The trim removed 4 bases at V and 4 bases at J, leaving 2 bases unmatched. The CDR3 totals 14 residues.

This clone is classed as medium-sized. The V gene is TRBV9, the J gene TRBJ2-3; no firm D call. Trimming stripped 4 bases from V and 2 bases from J, with 5 bases between. Germline CDR1 and CDR2: SGDLS and YYNGEE. The CDR3 totals 12 residues. DNA of the CDR3: TGTGCCAGCAGCCCTAACACAGATACGCAGTATTTT. Protein: CASSPNTDTQYF.

The chain employs TRBV6-5 and TRBJ2-7; D is perhaps TRBD2 (7 bases). V lost 0 bases and J 8 bases, leaving 17 bases between the germline ends. Per the germline V gene, CDR1 is MNHEY and CDR2 is SVGAGI. The CDR3 runs 15 residues. This CDR3 reads CASSYSGGAPSQQYV. The CDR3 coding sequence is TGTGCCAGCAGTTACTCGGGGGGGGCGCCGAGCCAGCAGTACGTC.

The chain uses TRBV20-1 and TRBJ2-3, with D uncertain. The CDR3 spans 10 residues. Trimming stripped 3 bases from V and 6 bases from J, with 4 bases between. From germline, CDR1 is DFQATT and CDR2 SNEGSKA (reference sequence). For the CDR3, the DNA is TGCAGTGCTAGTTGGGATACGCAGTATTTT. It translates to CSASWDTQYF.

This chain joins TRBV7-2 and TRBJ2-1; D is unclear. Looked up from germline, CDR1 is SGHTA and CDR2 is FQGNSA. The V end lost 1 base, the J end lost 10 bases, and 8 bases lay between the germline ends. The CDR3 loop spans 12 amino acids. This chain's CDR3 is CASSLDWAEQFF. The CDR3 bases are TGTGCCAGCAGCTTAGATTGGGCAGAGCAGTTCTTC. The complete variable domain, with remaining parts taken from reference TRBV7-2 and TRBJ2-1, reads GAGVSQSPSNKVTEKGKDVELRCDPISGHTALYWYRQSLGQGLEFLIYFQGNSAPDKSGLPSDRFSAERTGGSVSTLTIQRTQQEDSAVYLCASSLDWAEQFFGPGTRLTVL.

This chain connects TRBV7-2 to TRBJ2-7, with D perhaps TRBD1 or TRBD2 (5 bases each). This CDR3 comprises 14 residues. Germline values: CDR1 SGHTA, CDR2 FQGNSA. With 8 bases removed from V and 3 bases from J, the gap between germline ends came to 17 bases. The CDR3 sequence: CASAISGTVYEQYV. The CDR3 DNA is TGTGCCAGCGCAATATCCGGGACGGTCTACGAGCAGTACGTC.

This clone was detected a few times. The chain carries TRBV2 and TRBJ1-2; D is possibly TRBD1 (5 bases). The germline gives CDR1 SNHLY, CDR2 FYNNEI. V was clipped by 2 bases and J by 8 bases, with 9 bases between them. The CDR3 length is 12 residues. The CDR3 DNA reads TGTGCCAGCAGTGAACTGTGGGGCGGCTACACCTTC. Translating it yields CASSELWGGYTF.

This chain connects TRBV27 to TRBJ1-5, with 7 bases that match TRBD1. J lost 5 bases, V lost 2 bases, and 6 bases had no gene match. The CDR3 runs 15 residues. The V gene's germline CDR1 is MNHEY and CDR2 SMNVEV (reference sequence). The CDR3 coding sequence is TGTGCCAGCAGTTTAGAGGCAGGGACAGATCAGCCCCAGCATTTT. Residues: CASSLEAGTDQPQHF.

The chain employs TRBV9 and TRBJ2-3; 7 bases are shared with TRBD1. V gave up 4 bases and J gave up 0 bases; unmatched junction bases: 11. In germline, CDR1 is SGDLS, CDR2 YYNGEE. The CDR3 covers 17 residues. The CDR3 region is CASSKVGDSASTDTQYF. CDR3 nucleotide sequence: TGTGCCAGCAGCAAAGTCGGGGACAGCGCCAGCACAGATACGCAGTATTTT.

J is TRBJ2-7 and V is TRBV11-2, with D uncertain. V lost 1 base to trimming and J lost 5 bases, with 15 bases between them. CDR1 and CDR2 from the germline V gene are SGHAT and FQNNGV. The CDR3 length is 15 residues. The CDR3 DNA reads as TGTGCCAGCAGCTTAGTCCCCAACCCACAGAACGAGCAGTACTTC. Encoded protein: CASSLVPNPQNEQYF.

The chain joins TRBV28 to TRBJ2-7; 11 bases are shared with TRBD1. The CDR3 spans 17 residues. CDR1 and CDR2 from the germline V gene are MDHEN and SYDVKM. The trim removed 4 bases at V and 6 bases at J, leaving 14 bases unmatched. Written as DNA, the CDR3 is TGTGCCAGCAGTTCATACCGGAGGGGGACAGGGGGAGGCGAGCAGTACTTC. It yields the protein CASSSYRRGTGGGEQYF.

The rearrangement links TRBV10-3 to TRBJ1-3; 9 nucleotides match TRBD1. The germline V gene has CDR1 ENHRY and CDR2 SYGVKD. There are 13 residues in the CDR3. J was trimmed by 7 bases and V by 10 bases; bases with no gene match: 8. This chain's CDR3 is CATRDRDWNTIYF. The CDR3 region has the DNA TGTGCCACAAGGGACAGGGATTGGAACACCATATATTTT.

This clone was counted only a few times. Compared with germline, one end of the junction differs, possibly owing to a read error. The rearrangement uses TRBV7-7 and TRBJ2-5; 7 positions match TRBD1. Germline V gives CDR1 SSHAT, CDR2 FNYEAQ (reference sequence). The CDR3 loop spans 15 amino acids. In nucleotides, the CDR3 is TGTGCTAGCAGCCAGCGGACAGGTACCCAAGAGACCCAGTACTTC. Residues: CASSQRTGTQETQYF.

The gene calls are TRBV7-2 and TRBJ2-2; TRBD1 matches 7 bases. Trimming took 5 bases from V and 4 from J; bases not matched to a gene: 7. Germline CDR1 SGHTA, CDR2 FQGNSA. CDR3 length: 15 amino acids. CDR3 nucleotides: TGTGCCAGCAGCCGACAGGGTAGGGGCACCGGGGAGCTGTTTTTT. Its translation: CASSRQGRGTGELFF. Full variable domain (remainder filled in from reference TRBV7-2 and TRBJ2-2): GAGVSQSPSNKVTEKGKDVELRCDPISGHTALYWYRQSLGQGLEFLIYFQGNSAPDKSGLPSDRFSAERTGGSVSTLTIQRTQQEDSAVYLCASSRQGRGTGELFFGEGSRLTVL.

The genes are TRBV28 and TRBJ2-7; 9 bases match TRBD2. Germline V lookup: CDR1 MDHEN, CDR2 SYDVKM. There are 18 residues in the CDR3. J lost 5 bases, V lost 6 bases, and 20 bases had no gene match. In nucleotides, the CDR3 is TGTGCCAGCAGAGGTTTAGTTGTCGGCGGGAGGGTATTCCACGAGCAGTACTTC. Translating it yields CASRGLVVGGRVFHEQYF.

The chain combines TRBV5-6 with TRBJ1-1; D unclear. This CDR3 has 16 residues. CDR1 and CDR2 (germline): SGHDT, YYEEEE. The V and J ends lost 1 base and 0 bases respectively, with 13 bases between them. CDR3 sequence reads: CASSLSTAYMNTEAFF. The CDR3 DNA follows: TGTGCCAGCAGCTTGTCAACAGCTTACATGAACACTGAAGCTTTCTTT.

V gene TRBV28 combines with J gene TRBJ2-7; 12 bases are a match to TRBD2. This CDR3 is 18 amino acids long. J lost 3 bases, V lost 4 bases, and 13 bases had no gene match. Germline assignment: CDR1 MDHEN and CDR2 SYDVKM. The CDR3 loop reads CASSSTLTGLAGYYEQYF. In DNA form, the CDR3 reads TGTGCCAGCAGTTCCACCCTTACGGGACTAGCGGGCTACTACGAGCAGTACTTC.

The CDR3 is CASSPALGPDREQYF. The CDR3 DNA sequence: TGTGCCAGCAGCCCCGCCCTCGGGCCAGATCGGGAGCAGTACTTC. The chain links TRBV11-2 to TRBJ2-7, with D unclear. The V gene lost 5 bases and the J gene lost 7 bases, with 21 bases spanning the gap. The CDR3 contains 15 residues. Germline CDR1 reads SGHAT; CDR2 reads FQNNGV.

This sequence joins TRBV19 and TRBJ2-1; D is uncertain. The CDR3 covers 15 residues. The V end lost 6 bases, the J end lost 5 bases, and 17 bases lay between the germline ends. Germline V gene lookup returns CDR1 LNHDA and CDR2 SQIVND (reference sequence). The CDR3 nucleotides read TGTGCCAGTAGCCTCTCCATCCACCCCAACAATGAGCAGTTCTTC. Its translation: CASSLSIHPNNEQFF. Based on the CDR3 plus reference TRBV19 and TRBJ2-1, the full variable domain is DGGITQSPKYLFRKEGQNVTLSCEQNLNHDAMYWYRQDPGQGLRLIYYSQIVNDFQKGDIAEGYSVSREKKESFPLTVTSAQKNPTAFYLCASSLSIHPNNEQFFGPGTRLTVL.

The rearrangement joins TRBV7-9 to TRBJ1-1, with 8 bases fitting TRBD1. V lost 5 bases and J lost 5; bases outside the gene matches: 7. CDR1 is SEHNR, CDR2 FQNEAQ, per germline (reference sequence). This CDR3 is 14 amino acids long. In nucleotides, the CDR3 is TGTGCCAGCAGCAAGCTGACAGGGGAAACTGAAGCTTTCTTT. Protein product: CASSKLTGETEAFF.

This clone was recorded a few times. V and J are TRBV4-2 and TRBJ2-2, with a weak D call TRBD1 (6 bases). The ends were cut back, 4 bases at V and 4 bases at J, with 16 bases in the middle. Germline CDR1 and CDR2: LGHNA and YNFKEQ. The CDR3 is 16 amino acids. CDR3 in amino acids: CASSPQGQGLTGELFF. In DNA, the CDR3 is TGTGCCAGCAGCCCCCAGGGTCAGGGGCTCACCGGGGAGCTGTTTTTT.

In its sample, this clone was seen once. The chain combines TRBV11-2 with TRBJ1-2; a possible D gene is TRBD1 (5 bases). This CDR3 has 15 amino acids. Germline CDR1 and CDR2: SGHAT and FQNNGV. Trimming pared 5 bases from V and 7 bases from J, leaving 20 bases between. CDR3 sequence reads: CASSTPRDLRSGYTF. As DNA, the CDR3 is TGTGCCAGCAGCACGCCCCGGGACTTAAGGTCTGGCTACACCTTC.